The sequence of this T cell receptor (beta chain) was determined in a study of cytomegalovirus exposure and HLA in healthy donors. The table lists this clone with a count of one. The data were produced by immunoSEQ multiplex PCR, yet TCRdb's version contains in-frame clones alone and is incomplete. The sample includes under 250,000 clones, under 95% seen only once; the top ten take roughly 1%. CDR1 and CDR2 (germline): GTSNPN, SVGIG (reference sequence). The length of the CDR3 is 15 residues. V was clipped by 2 bases and J by 7 bases; unmatched bases: 11. The origin of this receptor is a woman aged 18 to 35 in good health and CMV-seronegative. Sequencing was done on a sample of PBMCs. This chain uses TRBV30 with TRBJ2-1, with 7 positions matching TRBD2. The CDR3 loop is CAWSFSGGAGNEQFF. The CDR3 DNA sequence: TGTGCCTGGAGTTTCTCCGGTGGAGCGGGAAATGAGCAGTTCTTC. The variable domain in full, completed from reference TRBV30 and TRBJ2-1, reads SQTIHQWPATLVQPVGSPLSLECTVEGTSNPNLYWYRQAAGRGLQLLFYSVGIGQISSEVPQNLSASRPQDRQFILSSKKLLLSDSGFYLCAWSFSGGAGNEQFFGPGTRLTVL.